This section outlines one TCR beta chain sequence together with its context. The data derive from a study of blood T cell repertoires in COVID-19. Study-level information: Sites in the United States, Italy and Spain provided acute and convalescent COVID-19 samples. PBMCs, B-cell-depleted T cells, or T cells provided the cDNA or gDNA that made up the material.

V shed 7 bases and J shed 1 base, with 17 bases lying between them. CDR3 length equals 15 residues. CDR1 is SQVTM and CDR2 is ANQGSEA in the germline V gene. Authors' data handling: Reference gene primer amplification gave estimated nucleated cell counts. Assay: immunoSEQ multiplex PCR; the TCRdb copy retains only in-frame clones and omits some. V and J calls plus clone size are reproduced from that table; the DNA served to infer D and trimming. The sample records about 170,000 clones, about 80% being singletons. Sequenced material: peripheral blood. The chain combines TRBV29-1 with TRBJ1-3, with D hard to call. The clonotype originates from a man aged 65 to 79 with active or convalescent COVID-19. Written as DNA, the CDR3 is TGCAGCGCCTGGAGTCCCCGGGAGTCTGGAAACACCATATATTTT. This sequence encodes CSAWSPRESGNTIYF.